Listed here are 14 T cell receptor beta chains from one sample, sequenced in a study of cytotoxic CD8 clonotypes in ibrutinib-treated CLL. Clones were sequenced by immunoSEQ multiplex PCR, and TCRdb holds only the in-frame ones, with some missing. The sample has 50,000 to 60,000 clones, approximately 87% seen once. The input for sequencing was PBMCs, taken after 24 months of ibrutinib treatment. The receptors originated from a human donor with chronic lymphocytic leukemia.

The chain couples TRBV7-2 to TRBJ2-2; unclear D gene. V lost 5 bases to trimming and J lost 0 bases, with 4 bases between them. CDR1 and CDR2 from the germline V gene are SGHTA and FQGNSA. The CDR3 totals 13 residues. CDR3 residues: CASSTANTGELFF. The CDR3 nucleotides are TGTGCCAGCAGCACTGCGAACACCGGGGAGCTGTTTTTT.

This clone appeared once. Here the CDR3 reads CASSPPSVSTDTQYF. The CDR3 bases are TGCGCCAGCAGCCCCCCCAGCGTGAGCACAGATACGCAGTATTTT. The chain carries TRBV5-1 and TRBJ2-3; D gene uncertain. Germline V gene lookup returns CDR1 SGHRS and CDR2 YFSETQ. The V and J ends lost 4 bases and 0 bases respectively, with 12 bases between them. This CDR3 spans 15 amino acids.

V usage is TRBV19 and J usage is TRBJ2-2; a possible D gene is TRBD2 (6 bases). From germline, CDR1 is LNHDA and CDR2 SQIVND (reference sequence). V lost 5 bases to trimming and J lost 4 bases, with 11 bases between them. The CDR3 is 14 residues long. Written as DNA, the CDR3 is TGTGCCAGTAGTCAGGCGGGGTCCACCGGGGAGCTGTTTTTT. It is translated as CASSQAGSTGELFF.

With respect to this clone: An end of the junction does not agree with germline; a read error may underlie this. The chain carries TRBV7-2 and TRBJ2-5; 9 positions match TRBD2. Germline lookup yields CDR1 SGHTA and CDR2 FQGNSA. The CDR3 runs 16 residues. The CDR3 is CASSPEAGGPLETQYF. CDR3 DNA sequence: TGCGCCAGCAGCCCAGAGGCGGGAGGGCCTCTCGAGACCCAGTACTTC.

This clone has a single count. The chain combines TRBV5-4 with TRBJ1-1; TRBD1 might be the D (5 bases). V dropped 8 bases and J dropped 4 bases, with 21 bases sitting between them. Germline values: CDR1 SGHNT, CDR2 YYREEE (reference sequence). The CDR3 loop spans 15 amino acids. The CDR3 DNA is TGTGCCAGTACTAAAGTCGGGGGATGGGCCACTGAAGCTTTCTTT. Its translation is CASTKVGGWATEAFF.

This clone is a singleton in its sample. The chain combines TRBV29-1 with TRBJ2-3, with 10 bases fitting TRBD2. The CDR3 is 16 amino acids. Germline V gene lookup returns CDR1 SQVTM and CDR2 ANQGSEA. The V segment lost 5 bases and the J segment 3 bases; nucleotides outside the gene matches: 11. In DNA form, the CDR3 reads TGCAGCGTTTCCGGGAGGTTAGCGGGAGGTACAGATACGCAGTATTTT. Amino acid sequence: CSVSGRLAGGTDTQYF.

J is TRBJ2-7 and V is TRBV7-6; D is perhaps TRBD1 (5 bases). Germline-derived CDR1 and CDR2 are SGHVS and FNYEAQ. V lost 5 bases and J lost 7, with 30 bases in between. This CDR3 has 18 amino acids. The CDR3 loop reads CASSPRSRARTSDGEQYF. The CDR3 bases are TGTGCCAGCAGCCCTCGCAGCAGGGCCAGAACCTCGGACGGGGAGCAGTACTTC.

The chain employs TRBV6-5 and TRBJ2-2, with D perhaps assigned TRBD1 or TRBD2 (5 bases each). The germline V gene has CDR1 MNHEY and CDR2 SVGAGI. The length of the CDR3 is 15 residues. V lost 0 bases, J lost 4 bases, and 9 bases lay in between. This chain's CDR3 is CASSYSRGTTGELFF. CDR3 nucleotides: TGTGCCAGCAGTTACTCGAGGGGTACCACCGGGGAGCTGTTTTTT.

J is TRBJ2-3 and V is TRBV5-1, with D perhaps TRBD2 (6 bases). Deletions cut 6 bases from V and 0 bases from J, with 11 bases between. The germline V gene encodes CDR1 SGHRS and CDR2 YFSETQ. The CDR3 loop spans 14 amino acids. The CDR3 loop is CASNDGTSTDTQYF. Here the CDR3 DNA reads TGCGCCAGCAATGACGGGACTAGCACAGATACGCAGTATTTT. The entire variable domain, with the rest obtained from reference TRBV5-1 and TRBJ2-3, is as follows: KAGVTQTPRYLIKTRGQQVTLSCSPISGHRSVSWYQQTPGQGLQFLFEYFSETQRNKGNFPGRFSGRQFSNSRSEMNVSTLELGDSALYLCASNDGTSTDTQYFGPGTRLTVL.

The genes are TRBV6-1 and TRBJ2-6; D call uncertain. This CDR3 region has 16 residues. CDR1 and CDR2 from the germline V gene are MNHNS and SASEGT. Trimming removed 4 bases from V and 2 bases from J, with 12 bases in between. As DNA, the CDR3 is TGTGCCAGCAGTGCTGGGTCTTCGGCTGGGGCCAACGTCCTGACTTTC. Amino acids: CASSAGSSAGANVLTF.

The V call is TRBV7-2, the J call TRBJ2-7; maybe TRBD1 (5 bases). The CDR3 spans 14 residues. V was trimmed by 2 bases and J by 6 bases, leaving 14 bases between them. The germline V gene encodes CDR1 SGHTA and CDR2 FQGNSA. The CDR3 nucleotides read TGTGCCAGCAGCTTAACGGCTCAGGGTAGCGAGCAGTACTTC. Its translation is CASSLTAQGSEQYF.

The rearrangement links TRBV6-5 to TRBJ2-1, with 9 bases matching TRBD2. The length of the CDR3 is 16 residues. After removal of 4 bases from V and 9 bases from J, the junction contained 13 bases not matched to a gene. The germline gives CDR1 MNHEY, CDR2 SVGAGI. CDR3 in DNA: TGTGCCAGCAGTTCGCGGGAGGGCCAGAGTTCGGGTGAGCAGTTCTTC. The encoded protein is CASSSREGQSSGEQFF.

As DNA, the CDR3 is TGTGCCTGGAGTTCTTTCACCGGGGGAGGCTACACCTTC. Amino acid sequence: CAWSSFTGGGYTF. This rearrangement joins TRBV30 to TRBJ1-2, with a possible D match to TRBD1 (5 bases). CDR3 size: 13 residues. V lost 2 bases to trimming and J lost 8 bases, with 15 bases between them. CDR1 is GTSNPN, CDR2 SVGIG, per germline (reference sequence).

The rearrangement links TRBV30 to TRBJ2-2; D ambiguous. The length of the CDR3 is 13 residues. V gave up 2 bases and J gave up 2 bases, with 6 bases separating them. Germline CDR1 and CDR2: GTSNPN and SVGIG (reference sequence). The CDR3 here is CAWSKGNTGELFF. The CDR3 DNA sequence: TGTGCCTGGAGTAAGGGTAACACCGGGGAGCTGTTTTTT. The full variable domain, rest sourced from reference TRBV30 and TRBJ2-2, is SQTIHQWPATLVQPVGSPLSLECTVEGTSNPNLYWYRQAAGRGLQLLFYSVGIGQISSEVPQNLSASRPQDRQFILSSKKLLLSDSGFYLCAWSKGNTGELFFGEGSRLTVL.